This entry describes one T cell receptor (beta chain). This clone was seen a single time. Its antigen specificity is not known. No quality values exist for individual bases; no much larger clone is one base distant. The data derive from a study of cytotoxic CD8 clonotypes in ibrutinib-treated CLL (dated by TCRdb to about 2021). Concerning the study at large: The cohort was composed of ten to eleven relapsed/refractory and about 16 treatment-naive patients; IGHV unmutated status was identified in some 17 patients. Partial responses were observed in approximately 24 patients and complete responses in 2; after a median follow-up of roughly 62 months, remission was maintained in 14 patients and progression was observed in approximately 12. The response samples were drawn at a median of around eleven months into treatment, with a range of about 6 to 36 months. An average of approximately 260,000 productive templates and tens of thousands of productive rearrangements was obtained per sample. Longitudinal samples were available for about 30% of the roughly 86 trial participants. Cryopreserved peripheral blood mononuclear cells were collected before treatment, at response, and at either disease progression or sustained remission. Every remission and progressive disease sample was obtained while ibrutinib was still being received by the patients.

The goal of deep resolution MiSeq sequencing was a depth between 1 in 1 million and 1 in 200,000 T cells, and coverage averaged 10x per clonotype. The immunoSEQ hsTCRB Kit was used to generate the TCR beta libraries. Regarding the original processing steps: Data were analyzed with ImmunoSEQ Data Assistant and ImmunoSEQ Analyzer, with V, D and J genes assigned per IMGT definitions. Clonality was computed as one minus normalized Shannon entropy of productive rearrangement frequencies, ranging from 0 to 1. Only overrepresented clonotypes making up at least 0.05% of each patient's repertoire were included in the public clonotype analysis. Repertoires from about a dozen age-matched healthy donors in immuneACCESS were used as clonality controls. TCRdb provides this immuneACCESS table in a form limited to in-frame rearrangements. Some clones are lacking; in checked studies, under half of them reflect an unresolved V gene, and why the rest are absent is not known. D and trimming come from the DNA, and the V and J calls and clone size come from that table. The sample yields 250,000 to 350,000 clones; roughly three quarters were counted once. The top ten hold around 5.3% of the sample.

The time point label corresponds to: progressive disease on ibrutinib. Approximately 2 micrograms of genomic DNA were extracted from cryopreserved PBMCs for TCR beta library preparation. Longitudinal blood samples from CLL patients on ibrutinib monotherapy were analyzed using high-throughput TCR beta sequencing. The patients took part in an open-label, single-center phase 2 trial of ibrutinib monotherapy. Results and caveats for the whole study, not just this receptor: An increase in clonality was observed at ibrutinib response, with clonality remaining stable during sustained remission and falling back toward baseline at progression. Sustained-remission and progressing patients did not have matched sampling times, and lymph node repertoires were not examined. Public clonotypes were found to be uncommon and were observed to contract or remain stable during treatment; the increase in clonality was shown to reflect expansion of private clonotypes at ibrutinib response. At baseline, clonality was higher than in age-matched healthy donors and showed a strong correlation with circulating CD8+ T-cell counts.

The germline V gene gives CDR1 as MNHNS and CDR2 as SASEGT. V lost 9 bases and J lost 8 bases; the stretch between them is 19 bases long. From the cysteine up to the phenylalanine, the CDR3 has a length of 13 residues. Only the CDR3 DNA is retained, 39 bases long and in frame from the first base. Source: PBMCs, taken at disease progression, from a patient treated with ibrutinib. The sequence was collected from a human donor with chronic lymphocytic leukemia. The rearranged chain carries TRBV6-1 and TRBJ1-2; TRBD1 is a possible D gene, resting on 5 matching bases. This receptor carries the CDR3 CASGGQGIGGYTF. Here is the DNA: TGTGCCAGTGGAGGGCAGGGAATCGGCGGCTACACCTTC.